This TCR beta chain originates from a study of beta chain features in type 1 diabetes. The wider study: Patient and healthy donor groups were alike in age, gender and cell yields. Study-wide points: Patients with type 1 diabetes carried fewer insertions and had more deletions at their VDJ junctions. TCRB CDR3s from Type 1 diabetes patients were moderately but significantly shorter in all four CD4+ subsets.

This clone was detected a few times. Its cognate antigen is unknown. Germline assignment: CDR1 SGHTA and CDR2 FQGNSA. The CDR3 runs 15 residues. Trimming took 0 bases from V and 5 from J, leaving 11 bases between them. The entirety of the isolated RNA underwent reverse transcription, so expressed TCRB transcripts were sequenced. Assay: immunoSEQ multiplex PCR; the TCRdb copy retains only in-frame clones and omits some. The sample yields 970,000 or so clones, under 20% seen once. Central memory, naive, regulatory and stem cell-like memory CD4+ cells were sorted by CD45RO/CCR7/CD25/CD127/CD95/CD27. The sequence was obtained from a woman between 18 and 30 years old in good health. The chain has TRBV7-2 and TRBJ2-1; the D gene is possibly TRBD2 (6 bases). Sequencing input: naive CD4+ T cells from blood. The CDR3 protein is CASSLAPGLHNEQFF. CDR3 in DNA: TGTGCCAGCAGCTTAGCACCGGGACTTCACAATGAGCAGTTCTTC.